This T cell receptor (beta chain) appears in the sequencing data of a study of PD-1 blockade in classical Hodgkin lymphoma. Study details: It was nivolumab at 3 mg/kg, given intravenously every 2 weeks, that patients received.

Using immunoSEQ multiplex PCR, the repertoire was profiled, and TCRdb retains in-frame clones only, with some absent. The table includes about 28,000 clones, approximately 82% detected once. Study outcomes and limitations: Newly diagnosed patients were said to have less baseline TCR diversity than healthy donors did.

Comment on this clone: The antigen is unknown.

Each of the patients experienced relapse following autologous stem cell transplantation, and their brentuximab vedotin exposure differed. The receptor comes from a human donor with classical Hodgkin lymphoma. The source was peripheral blood mononuclear cells (PBMCs), collected before the second cycle of nivolumab.

The CDR3 DNA is TGTGCCAGCAGCTTATCCGGCTCCTACGAGCAGTACTTC. Protein sequence: CASSLSGSYEQYF. The chain couples TRBV7-8 to TRBJ2-7; D is ambiguous. Trimming stripped 2 bases from V and 0 bases from J, with 5 bases between. Germline CDR1 SGHVS, CDR2 FQNEAQ. CDR3 size: 13 residues.